What follows are 25 T cell receptor beta chains derived from one specimen sequenced in a study of glioma-infiltrating T cells. The iRepertoire nested amplicon-rescue multiplex PCR amplified TCR alpha and beta CDR3s from RNA. Each CDR3 protein is one row after TCRdb ran MiXCR on the multiplex PCR reads. The table records about 380,000 distinct CDR3 sequences, roughly two fifths of them present only once. The specimen was glioma tissue, nonneoplastic brain tissue, or PBMCs (not recorded which). These receptor sequences come from a human donor with low-grade glioma or glioblastoma, undergoing nonglioma brain surgery, or in good health (not recorded which).

Concerning this clonotype: It may be a read error: a sequence one base away is much more abundant. V usage is TRBV6-2 or TRBV6-3 and J usage is TRBJ2-1; tentatively, D is TRBD1 or TRBD2 (5 bases each). Trimming stripped 7 bases from V and 4 bases from J, with 17 bases between. This CDR3 comprises 15 residues. The germline gives CDR1 MNHEY, CDR2 SVGEGT. CDR3 amino acids: CASNPPGRQYNEQFF. CDR3 in DNA: TGTGCCAGCAATCCCCCGGGACGGCAGTACAATGAGCAGTTCTTC.

The chain couples TRBV7-9 to TRBJ2-5; 9 bases line up with TRBD2. Trimming cost V 5 bases and J 5 bases; bases outside gene matches: 12. Germline V gives CDR1 SEHNR, CDR2 FQNEAQ (reference sequence). The CDR3 totals 16 residues. CDR3 loop: CASSPRWDSGGETQYF. As DNA, the CDR3 is TGTGCCAGCAGCCCCCGCTGGGACAGCGGGGGGGAGACCCAGTACTTC.

This clonotype was seen only a few times. The chain combines TRBV6-2 or TRBV6-3 with TRBJ2-5; D is undetermined. Germline values: CDR1 MNHEY, CDR2 SVGEGT. V was cut by 4 bases and J by 2 bases, with 14 bases left in between. This CDR3 region has 15 residues. The CDR3 loop reads CASSLFTTRQETQYF. CDR3 DNA: TGTGCCAGCAGTTTGTTTACCACCAGGCAAGAGACCCAGTACTTC.

This clonotype was picked up many times. V and J are TRBV6-2 or TRBV6-3 and TRBJ1-2; D not certain. CDR1 and CDR2 (germline): MNHEY, SVGEGT. The V end was cut by 5 bases, the J end by 4 bases, with 14 bases between. This CDR3 is built from 14 residues. CDR3 nucleotide sequence: TGTGCCAGCAGTCTCCGTCCTATTTCCTATGGCTACACCTTC. It yields the protein CASSLRPISYGYTF.

About this clonotype itself: Just one base apart from a much larger clone, this may be a read error. This chain joins TRBV27 and TRBJ1-1; no reliable D call. The length of the CDR3 is 14 residues. From germline, CDR1 is MNHEY and CDR2 SMNVEV (reference sequence). CDR3 sequence reads: CASSLSYPRAEALF. DNA for the CDR3: TGTGCCAGCAGTTTATCGTACCCCCGGGCTGAAGCTTTGTTT.

This clonotype occurred many times. The V gene is TRBV20-1, the J gene TRBJ2-5; tentative D call: TRBD2 (7 bases). Trimming left V 3 bases short and J 1 base short, with 9 bases between. This CDR3 region has 13 residues. Germline V gives CDR1 DFQATT, CDR2 SNEGSKA (reference sequence). The CDR3 region has the DNA TGCAGTGCTAGGGGGGGGGCCCAAGAGACCCAGTACTTC. Encoded protein: CSARGGAQETQYF.

As for this clonotype: As the CDR3 is not closed by the conserved phenylalanine or tryptophan, this likely results from a read error. The rearrangement uses TRBV7-2 and TRBJ2-3, with D tentatively TRBD1 or TRBD2 (5 bases each). The CDR3 totals 15 residues. Trimming shortened V by 2 bases and J by 2 bases, and 11 bases separated the two germline ends. Germline V gene data show CDR1 as SGHTA and CDR2 as FQGNSA. The CDR3 is CASSLFGTTTDTQYI. The CDR3 DNA sequence: TGTGCCAGCAGCTTATTCGGGACCACCACAGATACGCAGTATATT.

This chain joins TRBV6-5 and TRBJ1-2; 9 nucleotides align to TRBD1. The CDR3 runs 14 residues. The V and J ends lost 10 bases and 3 bases, in that order; junction bases with no gene match: 9. Germline V gene data show CDR1 as MNHEY and CDR2 as SVGAGI. The CDR3 DNA is TGTGCCATCTCGCCGGACAGGGGTGACTATGGCTACACCTTC. Translated, it gives CAISPDRGDYGYTF.

This clonotype has at least ten counts. V is TRBV6-2 or TRBV6-3 and J is TRBJ2-5; TRBD2 might be the D (5 bases). The CDR3 has 16 amino acids. The germline CDR1 and CDR2 sequences are MNHEY and SVGEGT. V was trimmed by 2 bases and J by 3 bases, leaving 16 bases between them. CDR3 DNA sequence: TGTGCCAGCAGTTACGTGGTTGGAGGATTTGAAGAGACCCAGTACTTC. Its translation: CASSYVVGGFEETQYF.

This clonotype was detected ten times or more. V usage is TRBV28 and J usage is TRBJ1-1; D possibly corresponds to TRBD1 (5 bases). Looked up from germline, CDR1 is MDHEN and CDR2 is SYDVKM. Trimming removed 5 bases at V and 2 bases at J, with 12 bases between. CDR3 length: 14 residues. The CDR3 region has the DNA TGTGCCAGCAGTCCTCACAGGATCAACACTGAAGCTTTCTTT. As protein: CASSPHRINTEAFF.

Concerning this clonotype itself: This may be a read error: a much more frequent sequence differs by one nucleotide. DNA of the CDR3: TGTGCCACCAGCAGCGGTCAGGGCTCCTACGAGCGGTACTTC. Its translation: CATSSGQGSYERYF. This sequence joins TRBV3-1 and TRBJ2-7; D possibly uses TRBD1 or TRBD2 (5 bases each). The CDR3 is 14 residues long. Germline CDR1 and CDR2: LGHDT and YNNKEL (reference sequence).

The V gene is TRBV15, the J gene TRBJ2-7; a possible D gene is TRBD1 (6 bases). V shed 6 bases and J shed 3 bases, with 15 bases lying between them. The CDR3 has 14 amino acids. Germline CDR1 and CDR2: LNHNV and YYDKDF (reference sequence). The CDR3 DNA sequence: TGTGCCACCAGACGGTACCAGGGGAGCTACGAGCAGTACTTC. Amino acid sequence: CATRRYQGSYEQYF.

This clonotype was detected only a few times. J is TRBJ2-1 and V is TRBV6-1, with TRBD2 matching 13 bases. CDR1 is MNHNS, CDR2 SASEGT, per germline. The CDR3 loop spans 16 amino acids. V was clipped by 1 base and J by 5 bases; unmatched bases: 2. As DNA, the CDR3 is TGTGCCAGCAGTGAAGAAGGACTAGCGGGAGACAATGAGCAGTTCTTC. It codes for CASSEEGLAGDNEQFF.

This clonotype occurred once. Relative to the germline gene, one junction end is altered; a read error may explain this. The gene calls are TRBV2 and TRBJ2-7; 12 bases are a match to TRBD1. The CDR3 length is 15 residues. Looked up from germline, CDR1 is SNHLY and CDR2 is FYNNEI. The CDR3 loop reads CASSEGTGGWNEHYF. The CDR3, as DNA: TGTGCCAGCAGCGAAGGGACAGGGGGCTGGAACGAGCACTACTTC.

This chain joins TRBV6-2 or TRBV6-3 and TRBJ1-5, with D hard to call. Germline V CDR1 and CDR2: MNHEY, SVGEGT. V was clipped by 7 bases and J by 4 bases, with 8 bases between them. This CDR3 has 12 residues. The CDR3 DNA reads as TGTGCCAGCACTACTTCTAATCAGCCCCAGCATTTT. Translating it yields CASTTSNQPQHF.

About this clonotype: This may arise from a read error, as a much more abundant clone is one base away. This sequence joins TRBV27 and TRBJ2-1; 13 bases agree with TRBD2. Germline values: CDR1 MNHEY, CDR2 SMNVEV (reference sequence). The CDR3 extends over 16 amino acids. Written as DNA, the CDR3 is TGTGCCTGCAGTCCGGGGACTAGCGGGATATACAATGAGCAGTTCTTC. Translated, it gives CACSPGTSGIYNEQFF.

Ten or more counts support this clonotype. The rearrangement uses TRBV6-2 or TRBV6-3 and TRBJ1-1; TRBD1 aligns across 8 bases. Trimming took 5 bases from V and 3 from J; bases not matched to a gene: 5. Germline V gene lookup returns CDR1 MNHEY and CDR2 SVGEGT. CDR3 length equals 14 residues. In nucleotides, the CDR3 is TGTGCCAGCAGTACTACAGGGGGTCACACTGAAGCTTTCTTT. Protein: CASSTTGGHTEAFF.

The sample holds many counts of this clonotype. The V call is TRBV6-1, the J call TRBJ2-7; D may be TRBD1 or TRBD2 (5 bases each). The CDR3 is made up of 13 amino acids. CDR1 is MNHNS, CDR2 SASEGT, per germline. V lost 5 bases and J lost 5, with 13 bases in between. CDR3 amino acids: CASSLGGDHEQYF. CDR3 sequence (DNA): TGTGCCAGCAGTCTAGGTGGGGACCACGAGCAGTACTTC.

The genes are TRBV4-1 and TRBJ2-7; 13 bases agree with TRBD2. The CDR3 extends over 17 amino acids. Unmatched junction bases numbered 8, after V lost 3 bases and J lost 3 bases. Germline CDR1 reads MGHRA; CDR2 reads YSYEKL. CDR3 bases: TGCGCCAGCAGCCACGGACTAGCGGGGGATACTAGCTACGAGCAGTACTTC. Translated: CASSHGLAGDTSYEQYF.

As regards this clonotype: A read error may be the cause here, since a much bigger clone is one base away. As DNA, the CDR3 is TGTGGCAGCAGTTACTCGCCGAGCCCGAGCACAGATACGCAGTATTTT. Its protein product is CGSSYSPSPSTDTQYF. V usage is TRBV6-2 or TRBV6-3 and J usage is TRBJ2-3; D is ambiguous. The CDR3 contains 16 residues. CDR1 and CDR2 from the germline V gene are MNHEY and SVGEGT.

This clonotype was seen only a few times. The chain carries TRBV4-2 and TRBJ1-6, with D unclear. Germline V CDR1 and CDR2: LGHNA, YNFKEQ. V was trimmed by 0 bases and J by 8 bases, leaving 2 bases between them. The CDR3 covers 12 residues. CDR3 region: CASSQEDSPLHF. CDR3 DNA sequence: TGTGCCAGCAGCCAAGAGGATTCACCCCTCCACTTT.

The table lists this clonotype with many counts. V gene TRBV25-1 combines with J gene TRBJ2-2, with D unresolved. V lost 1 base, J lost 5 bases, and 8 bases lay in between. This CDR3 comprises 14 residues. The V gene's germline CDR1 is MGHDK and CDR2 SYGVNS. CDR3 sequence: CASSESGVTGELFF. Here the CDR3 DNA reads TGTGCCAGCAGTGAATCTGGCGTGACCGGGGAGCTGTTTTTT.

Only a few counts were recorded for this clonotype. The chain joins TRBV24-1 to TRBJ1-2; TRBD1 might be the D (6 bases). Deletions cut 1 base from V and 7 bases from J, with 12 bases between. The CDR3 has 14 amino acids. CDR1 is KGHDR, CDR2 SFDVKD, per germline. CDR3 region: CATSDFPGEVGYTF. The CDR3 DNA reads TGTGCCACCAGTGATTTTCCAGGGGAGGTTGGCTACACCTTC.

This chain uses TRBV5-6 with TRBJ2-7; tentative D call: TRBD1 (6 bases). Germline values: CDR1 SGHDT, CDR2 YYEEEE. The CDR3 consists of 17 residues. The V gene lost 2 bases and the J gene lost 7 bases, with 25 bases spanning the gap. Here the CDR3 DNA reads TGTGCCAGCAGCTTAGCGCGATCGGGACATACCCCGGGGGAGCAGTACTTC. Protein sequence: CASSLARSGHTPGEQYF.

V gene TRBV24-1 combines with J gene TRBJ1-5; 7 bases are a match to TRBD1. The V gene end was trimmed by 7 bases and the J gene end by 12 bases; junction bases not matched to a gene: 11. Per the germline V gene, CDR1 is KGHDR and CDR2 is SFDVKD. The CDR3 extends over 13 amino acids. CDR3 nucleotide sequence: TGTGCCACCAGCCGGGACGCCCCAGGGGGCCAGCATTTT. This codes for CATSRDAPGGQHF.